This T cell receptor (beta chain) derives from a study of regulatory T cells in long-lasting Graves disease. The time point denotes: persistent/refractory GD, antithyroid drugs over 5 years with positive TRAb. The TCR library used RNA extracted from PBMCs. Through Arm-PCR of CDR3 regions and iRepertoire HTBI primers, TCR beta libraries were built. MiXCR, run by TCRdb on the multiplex PCR reads, gives a single entry per CDR3 protein. This sample has 650,000 to 700,000 distinct CDR3 sequences; about 30% occur once, and the top ten carry 40% to 55%. Specimen: peripheral blood mononuclear cells (PBMCs), collected when the disease was refractory, from a patient treated with antithyroid drugs. The receptor was isolated from a female donor with Graves disease.

CDR3 residues: CSVELYGYTF. CDR3 coding DNA: TGCAGCGTTGAGCTCTATGGCTACACCTTC. The V call is TRBV29-1, the J call TRBJ1-2; D gene uncertain. This CDR3 comprises 10 residues. Trimming shortened V by 3 bases and J by 4 bases, and 3 bases separated the two germline ends. CDR1 is SQVTM, CDR2 ANQGSEA, per germline. Based on the CDR3 plus reference TRBV29-1 and TRBJ1-2, the full variable domain is SAVISQKPSRDICQRGTSLTIQCQVDSQVTMMFWYRQQPGQSLTLIATANQGSEATYESGFVIDKFPISRPNLTFSTLTVSNMSPEDSSIYLCSVELYGYTFGSGTRLTVV.